The 9 T cell receptor beta chains in this list originate from one sample, sequenced in a study of cytomegalovirus exposure and HLA in healthy donors. Sequenced by immunoSEQ multiplex PCR; TCRdb stores in-frame clones only, minus some. This sample carries 300,000 or so clones, around 90% of them seen once, and the ten largest clones take approximately 0.96%. Sequencing was carried out using PBMCs. The receptors were gathered from a man aged 30 to 39 in good health and CMV-seronegative.

The genes are TRBV6-1 and TRBJ1-1; 7 bases are a match to TRBD1. Germline V CDR1 and CDR2: MNHNS, SASEGT. The CDR3 has 15 residues. Trimming cost V 4 bases and J 6 bases; bases outside gene matches: 11. The CDR3 here is CASSVETGLTAEAFF. CDR3 bases: TGTGCCAGCAGTGTCGAGACAGGGCTAACCGCTGAAGCTTTCTTT.

This clone was detected a few times. This rearrangement joins TRBV28 to TRBJ1-1, with D tentatively TRBD1 (5 bases). The CDR3 has 16 residues. With 2 bases removed from V and 1 base from J, the gap between germline ends came to 14 bases. Germline assignment: CDR1 MDHEN and CDR2 SYDVKM. Here the CDR3 DNA reads TGTGCCAGCAGTTTACCGTCTCTCCAGGGGAACACTGAAGCTTTCTTT. Its protein is CASSLPSLQGNTEAFF.

This clone was detected once. The rearrangement joins TRBV6-5 to TRBJ2-7; tentatively, D is TRBD2 (6 bases). This CDR3 is 13 amino acids long. Trimming cost V 3 bases and J 4 bases, with 10 bases left between them. Germline V gene data show CDR1 as MNHEY and CDR2 as SVGAGI. CDR3 amino acids: CASSYSGTYEQYF. In DNA, the CDR3 is TGTGCCAGCAGTTATTCGGGGACTTACGAGCAGTACTTC.

The genes are TRBV2 and TRBJ1-1; the D is unclear. Germline CDR1 is SNHLY and CDR2 is FYNNEI. The V gene lost 4 bases and the J gene lost 4 bases, with 10 bases spanning the gap. The CDR3 totals 13 residues. This CDR3 is CASSVWGGTEAFF. CDR3 DNA sequence: TGTGCCAGCAGTGTTTGGGGAGGCACTGAAGCTTTCTTT. The full variable domain, rest sourced from reference TRBV2 and TRBJ1-1, is EPEVTQTPSHQVTQMGQEVILRCVPISNHLYFYWYRQILGQKVEFLVSFYNNEISEKSEIFDDQFSVERPDGSNFTLKIRSTKLEDSAMYFCASSVWGGTEAFFGQGTRLTVV.

V is TRBV4-1 and J is TRBJ2-7, with TRBD1 matching over 7 bases. The CDR3 extends over 14 amino acids. Losses at the gene ends were 4 bases for V and 4 bases for J; bases not matched to a gene: 7. Germline CDR1 and CDR2: MGHRA and YSYEKL. CDR3 loop: CASSLSTGLYEQYF. The CDR3 DNA reads TGCGCCAGCAGCCTTTCGACAGGGCTTTACGAGCAGTACTTC.

CDR3 residues: CATSRDRPKREQYF. The CDR3 coding sequence is TGTGCCACCAGCAGAGACCGGCCAAAGCGCGAGCAGTACTTC. The chain links TRBV15 to TRBJ2-7; the D is unclear. The CDR3 length is 14 residues. Trimming took off 0 bases at V and 6 bases at J, with 12 bases between the two ends. Germline lookup yields CDR1 LNHNV and CDR2 YYDKDF (reference sequence).

The chain uses TRBV6-6 and TRBJ2-2; 7 bases match TRBD1. The length of the CDR3 is 16 residues. The germline CDR1 and CDR2 sequences are MNHNY and SVGAGI (reference sequence). Trimming removed 7 bases from V and 1 base from J; junction bases left unmatched: 9. CDR3 nucleotide sequence: TGTGCCAGCATCAAGTTTGGGACAGTGAACACCGGGGAGCTGTTTTTT. Amino acids: CASIKFGTVNTGELFF.

This clone was seen more than once but under ten times. The chain links TRBV5-6 to TRBJ1-2; no reliable D call. V was pared by 0 bases and J by 5 bases, with 17 bases between. Germline V lookup: CDR1 SGHDT, CDR2 YYEEEE. The CDR3 sequence is 16 residues long. The CDR3 reads CASSLGRGLDLYGYTF. The DNA of the CDR3 is TGTGCCAGCAGCTTGGGCCGGGGTTTAGACCTATATGGCTACACCTTC.

The chain recombines TRBV6-1 with TRBJ2-5; 7 nucleotides agree with TRBD1. Germline CDR1 is MNHNS and CDR2 is SASEGT. Losses at the gene ends were 6 bases for V and 5 bases for J; bases not matched to a gene: 3. The CDR3 consists of 12 residues. The CDR3 DNA reads TGTGCCAGCAGGACAGGGCGGGAGACCCAGTACTTC. Translating gives CASRTGRETQYF.